This TCR beta chain was found in a study of OX40 agonist ivuxolimab in advanced cancers. The wider study: A partial response was reached by three patients: one with hepatocellular carcinoma and two with cutaneous melanoma. General study findings and limits: Partial responders at 0.1-3.0 mg/kg showed near-lowest clonal expansion. By week 6 at 0.1 to 3.0 mg/kg, blood CD4+ and CD8+ T cells had expanded clonally.

Blood got drawn at baseline, again on cycle 4 day 1, and then on cycle 7 day 1. This clone was observed a single time. Its cognate antigen is unknown. Using immunoSEQ multiplex PCR, the repertoire was profiled, and TCRdb retains in-frame clones only, with some absent. Of 76,000 or so clones in the sample, 93% are singletons; the top ten hold about 6.6%. The sequence derives from an adult with an advanced solid tumor such as melanoma, head and neck, liver or kidney cancer. Sequenced here: CD4+ or CD8+ T cells sorted from blood, sampled in a trial of the OX40 agonist ivuxolimab.

CDR3 residues: CASSVGQNNSPLHF. The CDR3 nucleotides are TGTGCCAGCAGCGTAGGACAGAATAATTCACCCCTCCACTTT. V is TRBV9 and J is TRBJ1-6, with a possible D match to TRBD1 (5 bases). This CDR3 spans 14 amino acids. Trimming took 0 bases from V and 5 from J, leaving 6 bases between them. The V gene's germline CDR1 is SGDLS and CDR2 YYNGEE.